This TCR beta chain is from a study of cytomegalovirus exposure and HLA in healthy donors. Unmatched junction bases numbered 19, after V lost 4 bases and J lost 5 bases. This CDR3 has 19 residues. The germline CDR1 and CDR2 sequences are SGHRS and YFSETQ. A few counts support this clone. The antigen is undetermined. General study points: Overall, some 160 TCR beta chains were annotated as cytomegalovirus-associated.

The protocol was immunoSEQ multiplex PCR, while the TCRdb copy is restricted to in-frame clones and leaves out a portion. Of over 130,000 clones listed, more than 85% are singletons. Donors came from a validation cohort of approximately 110 subjects, distinct from the first 666-subject cohort. V and J are TRBV5-1 and TRBJ2-1; 9 bases fit TRBD2. The receptor's source is a man between 18 and 29 years old in good health and CMV-seropositive. The sample taken for sequencing was PBMCs. CDR3 DNA: TGCGCCAGCAGCGGTAATTTGGCGGGAGGGTTTCCCCAGGACAATGAGCAGTTCTTC. This encodes CASSGNLAGGFPQDNEQFF.